This T cell receptor beta chain originates from a study of cytomegalovirus exposure and HLA in healthy donors. In the study overall: Drawn from HLA-typed donors, around 85 million unique TCRs were held in an early data release. Study conclusions and caveats: Certain indistinguishable V segments, among them TRBV6-2 and TRBV6-3, were excluded. The investigators catalogued 150 to 200 TCR beta chains as cytomegalovirus-associated.

Unrecorded immune exposure was likely among donors, who were nominally healthy when sampled. Trimming cost V 4 bases and J 12 bases; bases outside gene matches: 12. This CDR3 is built from 15 residues. Germline CDR1 is SEHNR and CDR2 is FQNEAQ (reference sequence). Concerning this clone itself: Its target is not known.

The PCR made use of 60 Vbeta and 13 Jbeta primers. The assay was immunoSEQ multiplex PCR, and TCRdb's table has in-frame clones only and misses some. The profile shows roughly 200,000 clones, 77% of them singletons. This clonotype originated in a woman aged 60-75 years in good health and CMV-seropositive. Material: PBMCs. V is TRBV7-9 and J is TRBJ1-4; 9 nucleotides agree with TRBD1. The CDR3 loop is CASSSSDRGVWELFF. In DNA, the CDR3 is TGTGCCAGCAGCTCATCGGACAGGGGAGTTTGGGAACTGTTTTTT.